This TCR beta chain is from a study of cytomegalovirus exposure and HLA in healthy donors. As for the study in general: Approximately 80 million unique TCRs from HLA-typed donors were held in an early data release.

The V gene end was trimmed by 5 bases and the J gene end by 6 bases; junction bases not matched to a gene: 4. The germline V gene encodes CDR1 MDHEN and CDR2 SYDVKM. This CDR3 comprises 13 residues. This clone has just one count. As yet, its antigen is unknown. The PCR employed 60 Vbeta primers together with 13 Jbeta primers. Data came from immunoSEQ multiplex PCR; TCRdb stores just in-frame clones and leaves some out. Found here are approximately 200,000 clones, nearly 80% of them singletons; the top ten hold 6%. Overall study results and limits: One variant, a missense change in DCLRE1C, was linked in a later analysis to TCR beta V- and J-gene trimming.

The specimen sequenced was PBMCs. This clonotype originated in a woman in her 30s in good health and CMV-seropositive. V gene TRBV28 combines with J gene TRBJ1-2; 9 bases line up with TRBD1. The CDR3 loop is CASSAQGAHGYTF. The CDR3 bases are TGTGCCAGCAGTGCACAGGGGGCGCATGGCTACACCTTC.